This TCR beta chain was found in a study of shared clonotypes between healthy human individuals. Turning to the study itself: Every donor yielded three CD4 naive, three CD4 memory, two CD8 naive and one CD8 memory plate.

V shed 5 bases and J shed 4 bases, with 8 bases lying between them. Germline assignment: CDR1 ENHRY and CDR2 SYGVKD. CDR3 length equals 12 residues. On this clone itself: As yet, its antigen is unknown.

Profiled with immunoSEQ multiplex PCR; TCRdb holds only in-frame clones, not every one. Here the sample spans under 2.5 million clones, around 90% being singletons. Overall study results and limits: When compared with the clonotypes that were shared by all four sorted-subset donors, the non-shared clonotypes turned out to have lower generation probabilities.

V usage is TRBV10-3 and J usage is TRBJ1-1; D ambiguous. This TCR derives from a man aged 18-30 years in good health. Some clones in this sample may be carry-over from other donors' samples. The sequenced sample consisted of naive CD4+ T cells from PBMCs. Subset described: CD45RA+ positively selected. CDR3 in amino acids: CAISSDVTEAFF. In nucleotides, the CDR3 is TGTGCCATCAGTTCGGATGTCACTGAAGCTTTCTTT.